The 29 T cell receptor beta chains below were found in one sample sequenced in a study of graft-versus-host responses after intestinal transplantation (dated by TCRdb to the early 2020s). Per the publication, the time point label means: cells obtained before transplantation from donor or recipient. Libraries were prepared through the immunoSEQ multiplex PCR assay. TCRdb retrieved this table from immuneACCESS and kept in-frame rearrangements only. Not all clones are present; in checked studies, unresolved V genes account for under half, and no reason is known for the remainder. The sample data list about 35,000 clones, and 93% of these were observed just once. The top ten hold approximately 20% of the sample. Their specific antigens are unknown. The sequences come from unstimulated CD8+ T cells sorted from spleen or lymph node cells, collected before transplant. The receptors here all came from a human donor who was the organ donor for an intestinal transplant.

For the CDR3, the DNA is TGTGCCAGTAGTATAGGGGCCGGACTCTCGTACAATGAGCAGTTCTTC. Translated, it gives CASSIGAGLSYNEQFF. This chain uses TRBV19 with TRBJ2-1; a weak D match, TRBD2 (5 bases). Deletions cut 1 base from V and 4 bases from J, with 14 bases between. CDR3 length: 16 amino acids. The germline V gene has CDR1 LNHDA and CDR2 SQIVND (reference sequence).

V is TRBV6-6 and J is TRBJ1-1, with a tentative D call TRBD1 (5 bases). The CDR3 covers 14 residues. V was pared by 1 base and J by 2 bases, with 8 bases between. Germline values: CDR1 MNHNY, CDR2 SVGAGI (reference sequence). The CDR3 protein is CASSYLGVNTEAFF. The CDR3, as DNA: TGTGCCAGCAGTTACTTAGGGGTCAACACTGAAGCTTTCTTT.

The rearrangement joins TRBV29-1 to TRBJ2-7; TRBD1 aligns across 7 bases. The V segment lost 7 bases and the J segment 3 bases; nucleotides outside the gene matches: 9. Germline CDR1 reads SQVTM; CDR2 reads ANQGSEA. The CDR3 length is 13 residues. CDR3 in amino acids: CSALTGPDYEQYF. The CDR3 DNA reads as TGCAGCGCCCTGACAGGGCCAGACTACGAGCAGTACTTC.

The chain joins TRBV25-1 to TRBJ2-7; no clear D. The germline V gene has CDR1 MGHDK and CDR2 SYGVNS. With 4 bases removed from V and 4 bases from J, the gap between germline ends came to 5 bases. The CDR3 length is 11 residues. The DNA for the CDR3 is TGTGCCAGCAGTGCAGGTTACGAGCAGTACTTC. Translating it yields CASSAGYEQYF.

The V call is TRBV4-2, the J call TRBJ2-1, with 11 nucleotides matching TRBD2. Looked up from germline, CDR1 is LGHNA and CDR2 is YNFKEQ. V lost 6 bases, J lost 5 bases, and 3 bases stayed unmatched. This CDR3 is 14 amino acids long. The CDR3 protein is CASRLAGENNEQFF. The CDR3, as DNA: TGTGCCAGCAGACTAGCGGGAGAAAACAATGAGCAGTTCTTC.

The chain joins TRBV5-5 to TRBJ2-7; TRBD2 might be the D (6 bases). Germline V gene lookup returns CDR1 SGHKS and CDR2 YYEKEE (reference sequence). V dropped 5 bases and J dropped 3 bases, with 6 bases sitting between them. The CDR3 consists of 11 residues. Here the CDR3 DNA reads TGTGCCAGCAGGGGGGGCTACGAGCAGTACTTC. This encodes CASRGGYEQYF.

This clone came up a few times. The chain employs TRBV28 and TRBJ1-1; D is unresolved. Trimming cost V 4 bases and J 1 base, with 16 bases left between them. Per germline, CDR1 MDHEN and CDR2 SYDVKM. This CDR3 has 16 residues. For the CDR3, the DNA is TGTGCCAGCAGTTGGGCTTTTGAACACCCGAACACTGAAGCTTTCTTT. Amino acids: CASSWAFEHPNTEAFF.

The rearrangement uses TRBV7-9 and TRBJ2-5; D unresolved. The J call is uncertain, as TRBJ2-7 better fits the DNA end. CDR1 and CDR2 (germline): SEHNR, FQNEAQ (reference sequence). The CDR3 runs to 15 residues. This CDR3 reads CASSLGLGPAYEQYF. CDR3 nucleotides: TGTGCCAGCAGCTTAGGGCTTGGACCGGCCTACGAGCAGTACTTC.

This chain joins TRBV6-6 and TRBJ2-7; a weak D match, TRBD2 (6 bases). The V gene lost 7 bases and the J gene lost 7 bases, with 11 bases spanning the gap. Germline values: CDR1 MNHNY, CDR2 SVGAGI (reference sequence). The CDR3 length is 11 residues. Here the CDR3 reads CASTQGLEQYF. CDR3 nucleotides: TGTGCCAGCACCCAGGGACTTGAGCAGTACTTC.

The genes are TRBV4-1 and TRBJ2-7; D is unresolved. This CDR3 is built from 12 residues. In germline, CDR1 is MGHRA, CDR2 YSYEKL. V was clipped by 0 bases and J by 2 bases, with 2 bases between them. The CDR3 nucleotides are TGCGCCAGCAGCCAAGATCCCTACGAGCAGTACTTC. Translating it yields CASSQDPYEQYF.

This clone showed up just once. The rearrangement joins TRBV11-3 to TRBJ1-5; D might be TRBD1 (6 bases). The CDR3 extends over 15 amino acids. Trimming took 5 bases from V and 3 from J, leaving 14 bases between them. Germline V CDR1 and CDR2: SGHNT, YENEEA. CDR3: CASSPPGTNNQPQHF. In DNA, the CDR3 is TGTGCCAGCAGCCCGCCCGGGACAAACAATCAGCCCCAGCATTTT. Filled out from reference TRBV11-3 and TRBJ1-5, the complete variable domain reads EAGVVQSPRYKIIEKKQPVAFWCNPISGHNTLYWYLQNLGQGPELLIRYENEEAVDDSQLPKDRFSAERLKGVDSTLKIQPAELGDSAVYLCASSPPGTNNQPQHFGDGTRLSIL.

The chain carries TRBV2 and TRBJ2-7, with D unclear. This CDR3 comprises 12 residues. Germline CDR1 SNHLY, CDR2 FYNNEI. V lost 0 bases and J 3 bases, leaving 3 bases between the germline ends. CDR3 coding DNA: TGTGCCAGCAGTGAAGCTTACTACGAGCAGTACTTC. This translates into CASSEAYYEQYF.

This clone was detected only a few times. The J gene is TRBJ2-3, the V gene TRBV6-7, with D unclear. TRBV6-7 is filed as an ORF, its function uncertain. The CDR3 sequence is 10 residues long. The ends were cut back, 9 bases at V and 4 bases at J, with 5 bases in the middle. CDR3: CARNPDTQYF. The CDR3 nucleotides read TGTGCCAGAAACCCAGATACGCAGTATTTT.

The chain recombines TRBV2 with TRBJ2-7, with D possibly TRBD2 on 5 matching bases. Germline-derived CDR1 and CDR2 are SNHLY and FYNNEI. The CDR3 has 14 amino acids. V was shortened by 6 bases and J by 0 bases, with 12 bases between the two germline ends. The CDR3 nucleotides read TGTGCCAGCAGGAGGGTGGCCAGCTCCTACGAGCAGTACTTC. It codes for CASRRVASSYEQYF.

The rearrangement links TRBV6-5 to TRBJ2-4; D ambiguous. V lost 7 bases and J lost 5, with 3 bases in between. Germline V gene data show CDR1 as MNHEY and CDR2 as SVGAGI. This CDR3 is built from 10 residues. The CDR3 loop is CASMENIQYF. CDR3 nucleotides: TGTGCCAGCATGGAAAACATTCAGTACTTC.

The DNA for the CDR3 is TGTGCCAGCGGAGTAATGGACGGAGAGACCCAGTACTTC. Translating it yields CASGVMDGETQYF. The chain is built from TRBV5-6 and TRBJ2-5; D gene uncertain. Deletions cut 7 bases from V and 4 bases from J, with 14 bases between. The CDR3 is 13 amino acids. CDR1 and CDR2 from the germline V gene are SGHDT and YYEEEE.

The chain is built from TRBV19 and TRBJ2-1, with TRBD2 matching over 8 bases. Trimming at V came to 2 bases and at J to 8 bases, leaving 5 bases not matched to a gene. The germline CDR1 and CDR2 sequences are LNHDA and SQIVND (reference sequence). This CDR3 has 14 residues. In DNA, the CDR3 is TGTGCCAGTAGTATAAGCGGGAGCTTAGATGAGCAGTTCTTC. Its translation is CASSISGSLDEQFF.

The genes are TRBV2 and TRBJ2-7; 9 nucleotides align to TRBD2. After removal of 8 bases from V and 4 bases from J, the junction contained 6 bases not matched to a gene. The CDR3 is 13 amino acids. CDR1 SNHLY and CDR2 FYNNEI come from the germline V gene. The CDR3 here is CASLILAGYEQYF. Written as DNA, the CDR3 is TGTGCCAGCCTCATACTAGCGGGTTACGAGCAGTACTTC.

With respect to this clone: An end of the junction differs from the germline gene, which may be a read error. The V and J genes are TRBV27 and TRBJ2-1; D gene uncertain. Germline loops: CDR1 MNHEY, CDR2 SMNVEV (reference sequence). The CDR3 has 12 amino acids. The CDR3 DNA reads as TGTGCCAGCACAAATAGCCTCAATGGGCAGTTCTTC. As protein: CASTNSLNGQFF.

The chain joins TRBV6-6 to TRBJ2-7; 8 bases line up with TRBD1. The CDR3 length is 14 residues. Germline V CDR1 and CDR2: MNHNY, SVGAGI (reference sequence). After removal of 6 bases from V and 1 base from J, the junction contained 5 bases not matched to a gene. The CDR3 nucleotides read TGTGCCAGCAGAGCCCGGGACAGGTCCTACGAGCAGTACTTC. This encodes CASRARDRSYEQYF.

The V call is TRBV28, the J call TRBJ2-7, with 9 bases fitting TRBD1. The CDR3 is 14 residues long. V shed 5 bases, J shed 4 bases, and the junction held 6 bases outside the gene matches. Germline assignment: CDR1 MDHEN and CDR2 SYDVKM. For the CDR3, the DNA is TGTGCCAGCAGTCGCCCGGGACAGGGTTACGAGCAGTACTTC. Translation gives CASSRPGQGYEQYF. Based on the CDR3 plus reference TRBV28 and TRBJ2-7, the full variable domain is DVKVTQSSRYLVKRTGEKVFLECVQDMDHENMFWYRQDPGLGLRLIYFSYDVKMKEKGDIPEGYSVSREKKERFSLILESASTNQTSMYLCASSRPGQGYEQYFGPGTRLTVT.

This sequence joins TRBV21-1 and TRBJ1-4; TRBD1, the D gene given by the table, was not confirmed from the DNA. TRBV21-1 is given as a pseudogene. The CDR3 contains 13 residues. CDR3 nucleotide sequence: TGTGCCAGCAGCACACTGACAGGTGAAAAACTGTTTTTT. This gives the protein CASSTLTGEKLFF.

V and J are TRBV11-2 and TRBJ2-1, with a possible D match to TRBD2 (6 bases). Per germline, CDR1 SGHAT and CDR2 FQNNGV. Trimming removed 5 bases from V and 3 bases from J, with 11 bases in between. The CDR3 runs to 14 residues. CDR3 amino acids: CASSPTEGYNEQFF. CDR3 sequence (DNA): TGTGCCAGCAGCCCAACGGAGGGCTACAATGAGCAGTTCTTC.

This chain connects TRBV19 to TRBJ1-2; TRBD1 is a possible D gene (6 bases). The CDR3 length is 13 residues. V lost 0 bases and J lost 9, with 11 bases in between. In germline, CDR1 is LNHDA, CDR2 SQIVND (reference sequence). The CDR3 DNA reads TGTGCCAGTAGTATAGACCCAACAGGGAGCTACACCTTC. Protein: CASSIDPTGSYTF.

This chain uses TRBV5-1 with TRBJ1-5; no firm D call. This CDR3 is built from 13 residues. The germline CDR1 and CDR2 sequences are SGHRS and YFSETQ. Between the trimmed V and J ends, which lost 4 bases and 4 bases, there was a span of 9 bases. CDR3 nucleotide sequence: TGCGCCAGCAGCCCGACCGGGAATCAGCCCCAGCATTTT. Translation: CASSPTGNQPQHF.

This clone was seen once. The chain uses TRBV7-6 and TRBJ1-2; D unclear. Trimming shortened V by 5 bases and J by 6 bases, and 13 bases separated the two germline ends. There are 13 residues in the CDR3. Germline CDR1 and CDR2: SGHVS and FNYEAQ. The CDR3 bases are TGTGCCAGCAGCACTGACCTCGCCCATGGCTACACCTTC. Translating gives CASSTDLAHGYTF.

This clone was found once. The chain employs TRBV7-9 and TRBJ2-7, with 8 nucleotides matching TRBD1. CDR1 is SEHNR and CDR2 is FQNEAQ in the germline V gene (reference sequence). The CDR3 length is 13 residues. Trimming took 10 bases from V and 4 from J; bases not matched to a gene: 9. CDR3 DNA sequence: TGTGCCACCCGGACAGGGCTGGGGTACGAGCAGTACTTC. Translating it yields CATRTGLGYEQYF.

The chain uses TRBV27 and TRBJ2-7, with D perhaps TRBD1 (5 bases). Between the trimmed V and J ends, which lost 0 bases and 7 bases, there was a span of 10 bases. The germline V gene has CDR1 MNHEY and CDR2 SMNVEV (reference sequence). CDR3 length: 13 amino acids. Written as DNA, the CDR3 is TGTGCCAGCAGTTTATCCAGGGTCGGGGAGCAGTACTTC. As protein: CASSLSRVGEQYF.

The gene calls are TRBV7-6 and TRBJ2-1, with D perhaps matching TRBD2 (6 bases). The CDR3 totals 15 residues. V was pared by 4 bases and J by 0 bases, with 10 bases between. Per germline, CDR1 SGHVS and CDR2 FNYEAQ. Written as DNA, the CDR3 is TGTGCCAGCAGCTCTGGGACTTCCTCCTACAATGAGCAGTTCTTC. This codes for CASSSGTSSYNEQFF.